This entry features one T cell receptor beta chain sequence. This sample is drawn from a study of blood T cell repertoires in COVID-19. Study overall: Whether acute or convalescent, the COVID-19 samples came from the United States, Italy and Spain.

Germline V CDR1 and CDR2: SGHTS, YDEGEE. The length of the CDR3 is 14 residues. The ends lost 6 bases at V and 7 bases at J; junction bases unmatched: 8. Across 20 to 25 US areas, participants ranged in age from about 18 to 100 years. Allocation to cohorts depended on clinical history reported by the participants. No more than 2 weeks before study entry, exposed participants had met a case of COVID-19. Method: immunoSEQ multiplex PCR; TCRdb's copy keeps in-frame clones and lacks some. The table includes 250,000 to 300,000 clones, around 84% detected once. This receptor was taken from a man in his forties who had been exposed to COVID-19. Sequencing was done on a sample of PBMCs or T cells enriched from blood (not recorded which). The rearrangement joins TRBV5-8 to TRBJ2-5; 11 nucleotides line up with TRBD2. The CDR3 coding sequence is TGTGCCAGCAACCCCCTAGCGGGGGGAGGGACCCAGTACTTC. This sequence encodes CASNPLAGGGTQYF.